These T cell receptor beta chains were read from a single sample in a study of T cells in localized non-small cell lung cancer. Sequenced by immunoSEQ multiplex PCR; TCRdb stores in-frame clones only, minus some. Of tens of thousands of clones in the sample, around nine tenths were seen once. Sequencing was performed on peripheral blood, taken before any cancer treatment. The receptors come from a woman aged 35 to 70 with stage I squamous cell lung carcinoma. The CDR3 runs from the conserved cysteine through the conserved F or W. D genes are given only for firm matches. Clone size, where shown, is once, few, many, or a class for clones that have expanded.

cdr3_length	j_call	d_call	v_call	clone_size	cdr3_aa	cdr3_nt
12	TRBJ2-4	-	TRBV7-9	-	CASSSARNIQYF	TGTGCCAGCAGCTCCGCGCGGAACATTCAGTACTTC
12	TRBJ2-5	-	TRBV5-6	-	CASSFTEETQYF	TGTGCCAGCAGCTTTACAGAAGAGACCCAGTACTTC
16	TRBJ1-6	-	TRBV2	-	CASSISGDTLNSPLHF	TGTGCCAGCAGTATTTCCGGGGACACGCTTAATTCACCCCTCCACTTT
16	TRBJ2-2	TRBD2	TRBV11-2	once	CASSSPSGVSTGELFF	TGTGCCAGCAGCTCCCCTAGCGGGGTGTCCACCGGGGAGCTGTTTTTT
18	TRBJ2-2	TRBD1	TRBV9	-	CASSARPGQGTNTGELFF	TGTGCCAGCAGCGCCCGACCGGGACAGGGAACTAACACCGGGGAGCTGTTTTTT
13	TRBJ2-7	-	TRBV30	few	CAWSVRTSSEQYF	TGTGCCTGGAGCGTTCGGACATCATCCGAGCAGTACTTC
13	TRBJ1-2	TRBD1	TRBV10-2	-	CASSGTGGNGYTF	TGCGCCAGCAGCGGGACAGGGGGCAATGGCTACACCTTC
13	TRBJ1-3	-	TRBV11-1	-	CASSPPAGNTIYF	TGTGCCAGCAGCCCCCCGGCCGGAAACACCATATATTTT
12	TRBJ1-1	-	TRBV30	-	CAWSIYNTEAFF	TGTGCCTGGAGTATATACAACACTGAAGCTTTCTTT
18	TRBJ1-6	TRBD1	TRBV30	-	CAWSVGTGHRGGNSPLHF	TGTGCCTGGAGTGTCGGGACAGGGCACAGGGGGGGTAATTCACCCCTCCACTTT
14	TRBJ2-7	-	TRBV4-1	-	CASSQDTGFGEQYF	TGCGCCAGCAGCCAAGATACAGGGTTCGGCGAGCAGTACTTC
15	TRBJ2-7	-	TRBV5-1	few	CASSVEGTGGHEQYF	TGCGCCAGCAGCGTAGAGGGCACAGGCGGGCACGAGCAGTACTTC
14	TRBJ2-3	-	TRBV11-2	once	CASSLVPSTDTQYF	TGTGCCAGCAGCTTAGTTCCCAGCACAGATACGCAGTATTTT
14	TRBJ1-2	-	TRBV5-1	once	CASSLGRGSDGYTF	TGCGCCAGCAGCTTGGGGCGCGGTTCGGATGGCTACACCTTC
12	TRBJ1-4	TRBD1	TRBV15	-	CATSRGGDRLVF	TGTGCCACCAGCAGAGGGGGGGACAGGTTGGTTTTT
15	TRBJ2-6	-	TRBV19	-	CASSIDLSGANVLTF	TGTGCCAGTAGTATTGATCTCTCTGGGGCCAACGTCCTGACTTTC
11	TRBJ1-5	TRBD1	TRBV6-1	-	CASRTTGDQHF	TGTGCCAGCAGGACCACAGGGGACCAGCATTTT
15	TRBJ2-3	TRBD2	TRBV5-4	once	CASSETSTSTDTQYF	TGTGCCAGCAGCGAGACTAGCACAAGCACAGATACGCAGTATTTT
15	TRBJ1-5	TRBD1	TRBV6-1	-	CASSEQGTDHQPQHF	TGTGCCAGCAGTGAACAGGGGACAGACCATCAGCCCCAGCATTTT
15	TRBJ2-5	TRBD2	TRBV5-4	-	CASSTGLAGQETQYF	TGTGCCAGCAGCACGGGACTAGCGGGCCAAGAGACCCAGTACTTC
15	TRBJ1-5	TRBD1	TRBV6-1	-	CASSRKTGTNQPQHF	TGTGCCAGCAGCCGAAAGACAGGGACCAATCAGCCCCAGCATTTT
20	TRBJ2-7	-	TRBV21-1	-	CASSKSSRDRVDFRSYEQYF	TGTGCCAGCAGCAAAAGCTCTCGGGACAGGGTAGACTTTAGGTCCTACGAGCAGTACTTC
15	TRBJ1-2	-	TRBV6-5	-	CASRPSRQSSYGYTF	TGTGCCAGCAGACCTTCCCGACAGTCAAGCTATGGCTACACCTTC
15	TRBJ1-5	TRBD1	TRBV19	-	CASTHQGVDYQPQHF	TGTGCCAGTACCCACCAGGGGGTAGATTATCAGCCCCAGCATTTT
14	TRBJ1-4	TRBD1	TRBV10-3	few	CAISGGQGNEKLFF	TGTGCCATCAGTGGGGGACAGGGTAATGAAAAACTGTTTTTT
19	TRBJ2-3	TRBD2	TRBV5-1	-	CASSLGPGLAGGPTDTQYF	TGCGCCAGCAGCTTGGGGCCGGGACTAGCGGGGGGGCCAACAGATACGCAGTATTTT
12	TRBJ1-2	-	TRBV9	-	CASSVANYGYTF	TGTGCCAGCAGCGTAGCAAACTATGGCTACACCTTC
16	TRBJ2-1	-	TRBV5-6	-	CASSLSMAGRYNEQFF	TGTGCCAGCAGCCTAAGTATGGCGGGACGATACAATGAGCAGTTCTTC
15	TRBJ2-7	TRBD1	TRBV7-3	-	CASSSGTGGVYEQYF	TGTGCCAGCAGCTCCGGGACAGGGGGCGTGTACGAGCAGTACTTC
14	TRBJ2-7	-	TRBV5-1	-	CASSPTGRGNEQYF	TGCGCCAGCAGCCCGACAGGCCGGGGGAACGAGCAGTACTTC
15	TRBJ2-3	-	TRBV2	-	CASSEMPGKLDTQYF	TGTGCCAGCAGTGAAATGCCAGGGAAATTAGATACGCAGTATTTT
13	TRBJ1-6	-	TRBV6-5	-	CASVGMVDSPLHF	TGTGCCAGCGTGGGGATGGTTGATTCACCCCTCCACTTT
14	TRBJ1-2	TRBD1	TRBV5-1	-	CASSPGTVGHGYTF	TGCGCCAGCAGCCCCGGGACAGTTGGCCATGGCTACACCTTC
14	TRBJ2-1	-	TRBV10-3	-	CAISEFSSFNEQFF	TGTGCCATCAGTGAATTCTCTAGCTTCAATGAGCAGTTCTTC
16	TRBJ1-4	TRBD1	TRBV10-1	-	CASTESGDRRNEKLFF	TGCGCCAGCACCGAGTCGGGGGACAGGCGTAATGAAAAACTGTTTTTT
14	TRBJ2-1	-	TRBV10-3	-	CAIRGLSSYNEQFF	TGTGCCATCAGGGGACTCTCCTCCTACAATGAGCAGTTCTTC
13	TRBJ2-7	-	TRBV30	once	CAWSAGAPYEQYF	TGTGCCTGGAGTGCCGGGGCACCCTACGAGCAGTACTTC
16	TRBJ1-5	-	TRBV4-1	-	CASSQESSGNNQPQHF	TGCGCCAGCAGCCAAGAAAGCTCCGGAAACAATCAGCCCCAGCATTTT
15	TRBJ2-5	-	TRBV9	once	CASSVGTLGLETQYF	TGTGCCAGCAGCGTAGGGACCCTTGGATTGGAGACCCAGTACTTC
13	TRBJ1-5	-	TRBV4-2	-	CASSQGPDQPQHF	TGTGCCAGCAGCCAAGGGCCGGATCAGCCCCAGCATTTT
14	TRBJ2-7	-	TRBV5-1	-	CASSLEGVGNEQYF	TGCGCCAGCAGCTTGGAAGGGGTAGGGAACGAGCAGTACTTC
14	TRBJ1-1	-	TRBV5-1	-	CASSLDGRRTEAFF	TGCGCCAGCAGCTTGGATGGCAGGCGCACTGAAGCTTTCTTT